The 25 T cell receptor beta chains presented below share a single source sample, sequenced in a study of human T cells and chemical hapten exposure. Time point indicated: pre-sensitization, week 0. The treatment is: therapeutic diphenylcyclopropenone sensitization with weekly scalp DPC. A single record per CDR3 protein comes from TCRdb applying MiXCR to the RACE reads. The sample holds 250,000 or so distinct CDR3 sequences, approximately 7.5% seen once. The specimen was whole blood, collected in connection with sensitization to the hapten diphenylcyclopropenone (DPC). The receptors were sampled from a man aged 18 to 35 with alopecia areata. Some clones in this sample may be carry-over from other donors' samples.

This clonotype showed up many times. This rearrangement joins TRBV7-9 to TRBJ2-1, with D unclear. Trimming pared 3 bases from V and 7 bases from J, leaving 10 bases between. This CDR3 contains 13 residues. Germline V gene data show CDR1 as SEHNR and CDR2 as FQNEAQ (reference sequence). In DNA form, the CDR3 reads TGTGCCAGCAGCTTCAATTCTAGGAATGAGCAGTTCTTC. Its translation is CASSFNSRNEQFF.

The rearrangement joins TRBV5-1 to TRBJ1-1, with 7 nucleotides matching TRBD1. Germline-derived CDR1 and CDR2 are SGHRS and YFSETQ. Germline trimming cut 4 bases from V and 10 bases from J; bases unmatched to any gene: 10. The CDR3 contains 13 residues. This CDR3 reads CASSPGGYGGAFF. The CDR3 DNA reads TGCGCCAGCAGCCCAGGGGGTTACGGAGGAGCTTTCTTT.

This clonotype turned up a few times. This chain links TRBV9 with TRBJ2-1, with D tentatively TRBD2 (5 bases). CDR1 SGDLS and CDR2 YYNGEE come from the germline V gene. The CDR3 consists of 15 residues. Trimming stripped 0 bases from V and 0 bases from J, with 7 bases between. CDR3 sequence: CASSVVRDSYNEQFF. The CDR3 nucleotides read TGTGCCAGCAGCGTAGTGAGGGACTCCTACAATGAGCAGTTCTTC.

The chain joins TRBV5-1 to TRBJ1-2, with 7 bases fitting TRBD1. Trimming cost V 2 bases and J 6 bases; bases outside gene matches: 7. Germline values: CDR1 SGHRS, CDR2 YFSETQ. This CDR3 contains 14 residues. The CDR3 sequence is CASSFAQGSHGYTF. DNA of the CDR3: TGCGCCAGCAGCTTCGCACAGGGGAGCCATGGCTACACCTTC.

The chain carries TRBV4-1 and TRBJ2-1, with TRBD2 matching 15 bases. The germline gives CDR1 MGHRA, CDR2 YSYEKL. The J segment lost 8 bases and the V segment lost 0 bases, leaving 8 bases of the junction unmatched. The CDR3 sequence is 18 residues long. CDR3 residues: CASSQERTSGGALDEQFF. The DNA for the CDR3 is TGCGCCAGCAGCCAAGAGAGGACTAGCGGGGGGGCTTTAGATGAGCAGTTCTTC.

CDR3: CSANRRGWYVGNQPQHF. The CDR3 region has the DNA TGCAGTGCTAACCGCCGGGGCTGGTACGTAGGCAATCAGCCCCAGCATTTT. The chain carries TRBV20-1 and TRBJ1-5; D possibly corresponds to TRBD1 (5 bases). Germline assignment: CDR1 DFQATT and CDR2 SNEGSKA (reference sequence). The CDR3 length is 17 residues. Deletions cut 4 bases from V and 2 bases from J, with 21 bases between.

This clonotype was detected a few times. The chain is built from TRBV4-3 and TRBJ2-1; 15 bases are shared with TRBD2. V was clipped by 3 bases and J by 0 bases; unmatched bases: 9. This CDR3 has 20 amino acids. Germline CDR1 is LGHNA and CDR2 is YSLEER. CDR3 sequence (DNA): TGCGCCAGCAGCCAGAGATCCGGGACTAGCGGGGGGCCCTCCTACAATGAGCAGTTCTTC. Translation: CASSQRSGTSGGPSYNEQFF.

The sample holds a few counts of this clonotype. This rearrangement joins TRBV7-9 to TRBJ2-5, with 7 bases identical to TRBD1. The CDR3 sequence is 16 residues long. Germline CDR1 and CDR2: SEHNR and FQNEAQ (reference sequence). V lost 1 base to trimming and J lost 4 bases; unmatched junction nucleotides: 9. The CDR3 DNA follows: TGTGCCAGCAGCTTAGAGGGACAGCTTGGGGGAGAGACCCAGTACTTC. This encodes CASSLEGQLGGETQYF.

The chain employs TRBV3-1 and TRBJ2-1; D uncertain. V was cut by 0 bases and J by 4 bases, with 16 bases left in between. This CDR3 is built from 17 residues. Germline lookup yields CDR1 LGHDT and CDR2 YNNKEL (reference sequence). The CDR3 sequence is CASSQDLTLVGYNEQFF. CDR3 coding DNA: TGTGCCAGCAGCCAAGATCTCACCCTGGTAGGGTACAATGAGCAGTTCTTC.

This clonotype was recorded a few times. The chain joins TRBV20-1 to TRBJ2-1; tentatively, D is TRBD1 (6 bases). Trimming took 3 bases from V and 6 from J, leaving 12 bases between them. This CDR3 region has 13 residues. Germline V gives CDR1 DFQATT, CDR2 SNEGSKA (reference sequence). CDR3 sequence: CSARHRVVNEQFF. The CDR3 DNA reads TGCAGTGCTAGGCACAGGGTGGTCAATGAGCAGTTCTTC.

This clonotype appeared many times. The chain has TRBV7-2 and TRBJ2-3; TRBD2 matches at 12 bases. Germline CDR1 reads SGHTA; CDR2 reads FQGNSA. The junction had 13 bases not matched to a gene; V was cut back by 5 bases and J by 4 bases. The CDR3 loop spans 18 amino acids. Here the CDR3 DNA reads TGTGCCAGCAGCCAAAAGGCTAGCGGGGGGGCCGGCTCAGATACGCAGTATTTT. Amino acids: CASSQKASGGAGSDTQYF.

This clonotype was recorded many times. The rearrangement uses TRBV2 and TRBJ2-4; a possible D gene is TRBD2 (5 bases). Trimming shortened V by 7 bases and J by 0 bases, and 10 bases separated the two germline ends. The germline gives CDR1 SNHLY, CDR2 FYNNEI. This CDR3 is built from 14 residues. The CDR3 sequence: CASKAVLAKNIQYF. CDR3 nucleotide sequence: TGTGCCAGCAAAGCGGTACTAGCCAAAAACATTCAGTACTTC.

This clonotype was recorded at least ten times. The CDR3 DNA reads as TGTGCCAGCAGCCCCGGACACCTACAAGAGACCCAGTACTTC. Translation: CASSPGHLQETQYF. The V and J genes are TRBV28 and TRBJ2-5; perhaps TRBD1 as D (5 bases). V lost 6 bases and J 2 bases, leaving 13 bases between the germline ends. The germline V gene encodes CDR1 MDHEN and CDR2 SYDVKM. The CDR3 covers 14 residues.

This clonotype has a handful of counts. This chain links TRBV20-1 with TRBJ1-5; 9 nucleotides align to TRBD1. Trimming cost V 6 bases and J 2 bases; bases outside gene matches: 5. This CDR3 has 14 amino acids. CDR1 DFQATT and CDR2 SNEGSKA come from the germline V gene (reference sequence). The CDR3 here is CSAKGDRGNQPQHF. CDR3 DNA: TGCAGTGCCAAGGGGGACAGGGGCAATCAGCCCCAGCATTTT.

This clonotype came up a few times. The chain recombines TRBV6-2 or TRBV6-3 with TRBJ1-1, with D possibly matching TRBD1 (5 bases). Trimming removed 5 bases from V and 10 bases from J, with 11 bases in between. CDR1 and CDR2 (germline): MNHEY, SVGEGT. This CDR3 is 11 amino acids long. CDR3 region: CASSQPGTAFF. CDR3 in DNA: TGTGCCAGCAGTCAACCAGGGACAGCTTTCTTT.

This clonotype was found a few times. This chain uses TRBV3-1 with TRBJ1-2; no firm D call. There are 16 residues in the CDR3. Germline V gene sequence: CDR1 LGHDT, CDR2 YNNKEL (reference sequence). V lost 1 base, J lost 3 bases, and 15 bases lay in between. The DNA of the CDR3 is TGTGCCAGCAGCCAAGGTGCCCGGGGAGGTGACTATGGCTACACCTTC. This gives the protein CASSQGARGGDYGYTF.

This clonotype has only one observation. This clone may be a read error of a much larger clone one base away. The CDR3 DNA reads TGTGCCAGTTCACGGCGGGAGGAAGGGGTCTACGAGCAGTACTTC. It codes for CASSRREEGVYEQYF. V gene TRBV28 combines with J gene TRBJ2-7, with TRBD2 identical over 8 bases. The trim removed 9 bases at V and 3 bases at J, leaving 13 bases unmatched. The CDR3 covers 15 residues. Germline-derived CDR1 and CDR2 are MDHEN and SYDVKM. Together with reference TRBV28 and TRBJ2-7, the CDR3 gives the full variable domain: DVKVTQSSRYLVKRTGEKVFLECVQDMDHENMFWYRQDPGLGLRLIYFSYDVKMKEKGDIPEGYSVSREKKERFSLILESASTNQTSMYLCASSRREEGVYEQYFGPGTRLTVT.

A few counts support this clonotype. The chain joins TRBV20-1 to TRBJ2-7, with TRBD1 matching over 7 bases. Germline V CDR1 and CDR2: DFQATT, SNEGSKA (reference sequence). This CDR3 has 12 amino acids. With 2 bases clipped from V and 3 bases from J, the junction kept 1 base outside the gene matches. The DNA of the CDR3 is TGCAGTGCTAGATGGACAGGCTACGAGCAGTACTTC. Translated, it gives CSARWTGYEQYF.

This clonotype occurred a few times. The chain couples TRBV2 to TRBJ2-2, with D uncertain. CDR1 and CDR2 from the germline V gene are SNHLY and FYNNEI. The CDR3 is 15 residues long. Trimming removed 5 bases from V and 0 bases from J, with 10 bases in between. CDR3 residues: CASSQVVANTGELFF. Here the CDR3 DNA reads TGTGCCAGCAGTCAGGTTGTCGCGAACACCGGGGAGCTGTTTTTT. The variable domain in full, completed from reference TRBV2 and TRBJ2-2, reads EPEVTQTPSHQVTQMGQEVILRCVPISNHLYFYWYRQILGQKVEFLVSFYNNEISEKSEIFDDQFSVERPDGSNFTLKIRSTKLEDSAMYFCASSQVVANTGELFFGEGSRLTVL.

This clonotype was seen only once. This may be a read error, as it is one base from a much larger clone. The chain carries TRBV5-1 and TRBJ1-6; TRBD1 agrees at 10 bases. Germline V gene data show CDR1 as SGHRS and CDR2 as YFSETQ. CDR3 size: 16 residues. CDR3 in amino acids: CASSPTPGTGDSPPHF. In DNA, the CDR3 is TGCGCCAGCAGCCCGACCCCCGGGACAGGGGATTCACCCCCCCACTTT.

This clonotype was recorded many times. V usage is TRBV6-4 and J usage is TRBJ1-1; 9 bases line up with TRBD1. V was pared by 5 bases and J by 7 bases, with 8 bases of the junction left unmatched. The CDR3 is made up of 14 amino acids. Germline values: CDR1 MRHNA, CDR2 SNTAGT. In DNA, the CDR3 is TGTGCCAGCAGTCCCTCGGACAGGGGCGATGAAGCTTTCTTT. This codes for CASSPSDRGDEAFF.

The V call is TRBV20-1, the J call TRBJ1-3; tentative D call: TRBD1 (5 bases). The CDR3 sequence is 12 residues long. Germline CDR1 and CDR2: DFQATT and SNEGSKA (reference sequence). V was pared by 6 bases and J by 5 bases, with 11 bases between. Here the CDR3 reads CSARDGRNTIYF. In nucleotides, the CDR3 is TGCAGTGCAAGGGACGGCCGAAACACCATATATTTT.

This clonotype was observed a few times. The genes are TRBV20-1 and TRBJ1-2; D is ambiguous. The germline CDR1 and CDR2 sequences are DFQATT and SNEGSKA (reference sequence). V was shortened by 3 bases and J by 4 bases, with 6 bases between the two germline ends. There are 11 residues in the CDR3. CDR3 amino acids: CSARSSYGYTF. As DNA, the CDR3 is TGCAGTGCTAGGAGCAGCTATGGCTACACCTTC.

The V gene is TRBV4-1, the J gene TRBJ2-7; maybe TRBD1 (5 bases). The V gene's germline CDR1 is MGHRA and CDR2 YSYEKL. Trimming pared 0 bases from V and 2 bases from J, leaving 8 bases between. The CDR3 extends over 14 amino acids. The CDR3 DNA reads as TGCGCCAGCAGCCAAGATCAGGGCACCTACGAGCAGTACTTC. This codes for CASSQDQGTYEQYF.

The rearrangement joins TRBV10-3 to TRBJ1-6, with D possibly being TRBD1 (5 bases). Germline lookup yields CDR1 ENHRY and CDR2 SYGVKD. The V end was cut by 4 bases, the J end by 10 bases, with 17 bases between. This CDR3 contains 15 residues. CDR3 region: CAISVEGTAGSPLHF. The CDR3, as DNA: TGTGCCATCAGTGTAGAGGGGACCGCGGGATCACCCCTCCACTTT.